The entry that follows covers one T cell receptor beta chain sequence. This sample was taken from a study of blood T cell repertoires in COVID-19. The V gene's germline CDR1 is MDHEN and CDR2 SYDVKM. Trimming took 6 bases from V and 4 from J, leaving 9 bases between them. The CDR3 contains 12 residues. Only in-frame clones appear in the TCRdb table, and some are missing; sequencing was by immunoSEQ multiplex PCR. Among 200,000 or so clones listed, approximately 86% were seen once. V gene TRBV28 combines with J gene TRBJ1-2, with D perhaps TRBD1 (5 bases). The receptor comes from a woman aged 40 to 55 with acute COVID-19. Sequenced sample: PBMCs or T cells enriched from blood (not recorded which). Here the CDR3 reads CASSLGPYGYTF. For the CDR3, the DNA is TGTGCCAGCAGCCTGGGGCCCTATGGCTACACCTTC.